The present entry profiles one T cell receptor (beta chain) with its context. Its matching antigen is unknown. The sample belongs to a study of T-cell memory formation after mild COVID-19. Study overall: The two donors had largely donor-specific TCR clusters.

The germline gives CDR1 SQVTM, CDR2 ANQGSEA. The V end was cut by 6 bases, the J end by 7 bases, with 16 bases between. There are 13 residues in the CDR3. General study results and limits: Detection of some responders pre-infection suggested pre-existing cross-reactive memory T cells participated. Contracting CD8+ clones were enriched in EMRA, CD4+ mainly in CM and EM. A second wave expanding day 15 to 37 was CD4+-biased; contracting clones were balanced.

TCRdb independently ran MiXCR on the 5' RACE reads; one entry per CDR3 protein. The table records 250,000 to 350,000 distinct CDR3 sequences, 15% to 20% of them present only once. Sequencing was done on a sample of PBMCs or a T cell subset sorted from them (not recorded which). The chain employs TRBV29-1 and TRBJ1-5, with a possible D match to TRBD1 (6 bases). This TCR derives from a man between 18 and 29 years old who had mild COVID-19 (a few samples of this study predate the infection). Cell type and time point are not known. CDR3 coding DNA: TGCAGCGTAATTCCCGGGGGCGGGCAGCCCCAGCATTTT. As protein: CSVIPGGGQPQHF.